These 28 T cell receptor beta chains came from one sample sequenced in a study of T cells in Graves' hyperthyroidism and ophthalmopathy. The TCR beta CDR3 regions underwent amplification using RNA transcripts as the source. The TCR CDR3 was amplified in a first-round RT-PCR using the HTBI primer set. TCRdb reprocessed the multiplex PCR reads via MiXCR and lists one record per CDR3 protein. This sample has 700,000 or so distinct CDR3 sequences; approximately 15% occur once, and the top ten carry roughly an eighth. The sample consisted of blood. The receptors were gathered from a woman between 50 and 59 years old with Graves' ophthalmopathy.

The chain is built from TRBV10-3 and TRBJ1-6; D is unclear. Germline CDR1 reads ENHRY; CDR2 reads SYGVKD. V lost 4 bases, J lost 8 bases, and 12 bases lay in between. The CDR3 runs 14 residues. CDR3 amino acids: CAISVADRDSPLHF. In nucleotides, the CDR3 is TGTGCCATCAGTGTGGCAGATAGGGATTCACCCCTCCACTTT.

This clonotype was seen repeatedly, ten times or more. V is TRBV27 and J is TRBJ2-2; TRBD2 matches at 10 bases. Germline CDR1 is MNHEY and CDR2 is SMNVEV (reference sequence). This CDR3 is built from 14 residues. After removal of 6 bases from V and 6 bases from J, the junction contained 4 bases not matched to a gene. CDR3 protein: CASSSGTSAGELFF. In DNA form, the CDR3 reads TGTGCCAGCAGCTCCGGGACTAGCGCCGGGGAGCTGTTTTTT.

The rearrangement uses TRBV19 and TRBJ2-7; maybe TRBD2 (6 bases). V dropped 4 bases and J dropped 5 bases, with 12 bases sitting between them. Germline lookup yields CDR1 LNHDA and CDR2 SQIVND (reference sequence). The CDR3 length is 13 residues. The CDR3 DNA sequence: TGTGCCAGTAGTAAACCGGGACTGGACGAGCAGTACTTC. This encodes CASSKPGLDEQYF.

This clonotype was counted at least ten times. This chain connects TRBV7-8 to TRBJ2-6, with D possibly matching TRBD1 (6 bases). The germline CDR1 and CDR2 sequences are SGHVS and FQNEAQ. There are 18 residues in the CDR3. Trimming stripped 1 base from V and 2 bases from J, with 15 bases between. CDR3 residues: CASSLGPTGVAGANVLTF. The CDR3 DNA is TGTGCCAGCAGCTTAGGGCCGACAGGAGTGGCTGGGGCCAACGTCCTGACTTTC.

The V and J genes are TRBV3-1 and TRBJ1-1; 7 nucleotides match TRBD1. The V and J ends lost 3 bases and 3 bases, in that order; junction bases with no gene match: 7. Germline V gives CDR1 LGHDT, CDR2 YNNKEL (reference sequence). This CDR3 is 15 amino acids long. CDR3 DNA sequence: TGTGCCAGCAGCCACCTACAGGGGATCGACACTGAAGCTTTCTTT. Translation gives CASSHLQGIDTEAFF.

This clonotype was detected ten times or more. The V and J genes are TRBV2 and TRBJ2-7; TRBD1 might be the D (5 bases). This CDR3 region has 17 residues. Germline V CDR1 and CDR2: SNHLY, FYNNEI. The ends were cut back, 3 bases at V and 5 bases at J, with 23 bases in the middle. This CDR3 reads CASSEGLGRLILNEQYF. The DNA for the CDR3 is TGTGCCAGCAGTGAGGGGCTCGGTAGACTTATTCTCAACGAGCAGTACTTC.

This clonotype was picked up many times. The chain uses TRBV29-1 and TRBJ2-3, with D possibly TRBD2 on 7 matching bases. V dropped 6 bases and J dropped 0 bases, with 16 bases sitting between them. The CDR3 covers 15 residues. Germline CDR1 SQVTM, CDR2 ANQGSEA. This CDR3 reads CSVRGSGHSTDTQYF. The CDR3 DNA reads as TGCAGCGTCAGGGGTAGCGGGCATAGCACAGATACGCAGTATTTT.

This clonotype turned up a few times. This chain connects TRBV24-1 to TRBJ2-3; TRBD1 aligns across 8 bases. The CDR3 is 16 residues long. CDR1 KGHDR and CDR2 SFDVKD come from the germline V gene. J lost 3 bases, V lost 3 bases, and 7 bases had no gene match. The CDR3 region is CATSDPRGPGTDTQYF. DNA of the CDR3: TGTGCCACCAGTGATCCCAGGGGGCCTGGGACAGATACGCAGTATTTT.

This chain links TRBV5-5 with TRBJ1-4; no clear D. V lost 2 bases and J lost 0, with 5 bases in between. This CDR3 has 14 residues. Germline CDR1 reads SGHKS; CDR2 reads YYEKEE (reference sequence). For the CDR3, the DNA is TGTGCCAGCAGCTTCGCTGCAACTAATGAAAAACTGTTTTTT. This sequence encodes CASSFAATNEKLFF.

This clonotype has ten or more counts. This sequence joins TRBV6-6 and TRBJ1-2, with a tentative D call TRBD1 (5 bases). Germline V gene data show CDR1 as MNHNY and CDR2 as SVGAGI (reference sequence). This CDR3 region has 17 residues. V lost 2 bases, J lost 8 bases, and 24 bases lay in between. The CDR3: CASSYGEGQGGFRGYTF. The CDR3 region has the DNA TGTGCCAGCAGTTACGGGGAGGGGCAGGGTGGATTTCGGGGCTACACCTTC.

The V gene is TRBV9, the J gene TRBJ1-2; D unclear. The CDR3 extends over 14 amino acids. Germline V gene sequence: CDR1 SGDLS, CDR2 YYNGEE. V was cut by 0 bases and J by 3 bases, with 9 bases left in between. CDR3 nucleotides: TGTGCCAGCAGCGTAGGGAAGACTTACTATGGCTACACCTTC. As protein: CASSVGKTYYGYTF.

The rearrangement joins TRBV20-1 to TRBJ2-3; 8 bases map to TRBD2. V lost 7 bases to trimming and J lost 7 bases; unmatched junction nucleotides: 13. The CDR3 is made up of 14 amino acids. In germline, CDR1 is DFQATT, CDR2 SNEGSKA (reference sequence). CDR3 nucleotide sequence: TGCAGTGTAAGAGCGGGAGACTTCGTCTATACGCAGTATTTT. Translating gives CSVRAGDFVYTQYF.

The chain couples TRBV5-1 to TRBJ1-4, with D tentatively TRBD1 (5 bases). CDR3 size: 15 residues. CDR1 and CDR2 (germline): SGHRS, YFSETQ. With 4 bases removed from V and 0 bases from J, the gap between germline ends came to 10 bases. CDR3 sequence reads: CASSRLTATNEKLFF. CDR3 coding DNA: TGCGCCAGCAGCCGCTTGACAGCAACTAATGAAAAACTGTTTTTT. The variable domain in full, completed from reference TRBV5-1 and TRBJ1-4, reads KAGVTQTPRYLIKTRGQQVTLSCSPISGHRSVSWYQQTPGQGLQFLFEYFSETQRNKGNFPGRFSGRQFSNSRSEMNVSTLELGDSALYLCASSRLTATNEKLFFGSGTQLSVL.

Many counts were recorded for this clonotype. This chain uses TRBV11-2 with TRBJ2-7; possibly TRBD2 for D (5 bases). The CDR3 loop spans 14 amino acids. CDR1 is SGHAT, CDR2 FQNNGV, per germline. Deletions cut 3 bases from V and 0 bases from J, with 9 bases between. DNA for the CDR3: TGTGCCAGCAGCTTCGAGGGTCACTCCTACGAGCAGTACTTC. Its translation is CASSFEGHSYEQYF.

This clonotype was found a few times. V is TRBV6-1 and J is TRBJ1-1; D ambiguous. Germline V CDR1 and CDR2: MNHNS, SASEGT. This CDR3 region has 13 residues. V dropped 6 bases and J dropped 5 bases, with 13 bases sitting between them. CDR3 region: CASSGEVGTEAFF. CDR3 coding DNA: TGTGCCAGCAGCGGGGAGGTTGGTACTGAAGCTTTCTTT.

This clonotype appeared many times. The chain carries TRBV20-1 and TRBJ2-1, with 7 bases that match TRBD2. Per germline, CDR1 DFQATT and CDR2 SNEGSKA (reference sequence). V dropped 5 bases and J dropped 1; count of bases not matched to a gene: 14. The CDR3 is 17 amino acids. CDR3 DNA: TGCAGTGCTGGAGGGGCGGGAGCCTCGAGATCCTACAATGAGCAGTTCTTC. Residues: CSAGGAGASRSYNEQFF.

This clonotype was seen at least ten times. The chain couples TRBV7-9 to TRBJ1-4; D unresolved. Trimming shortened V by 5 bases and J by 8 bases, and 15 bases separated the two germline ends. The germline V gene has CDR1 SEHNR and CDR2 FQNEAQ (reference sequence). The CDR3 is 14 amino acids. The chain's CDR3 is CASSPPRVREKLFF. As DNA, the CDR3 is TGTGCCAGCAGCCCGCCGCGAGTTCGCGAAAAACTGTTTTTT.

At least ten counts were recorded for this clonotype. This chain connects TRBV27 to TRBJ2-5; D uncertain. Germline V CDR1 and CDR2: MNHEY, SMNVEV (reference sequence). The V and J ends lost 5 bases and 2 bases respectively, with 12 bases between them. The CDR3 sequence is 14 residues long. The CDR3 spells CASSPWTGQETQYF. DNA for the CDR3: TGTGCCAGCAGTCCGTGGACCGGACAAGAGACCCAGTACTTC.

This clonotype was seen a few times. The CDR3 loop is CASSYSGTSNTGELFF. The CDR3 coding sequence is TGTGCCAGCAGTTACTCGGGGACTAGTAACACCGGGGAGCTGTTTTTT. The V gene is TRBV6-6, the J gene TRBJ2-2; the match to TRBD2 covers 8 bases. The germline gives CDR1 MNHNY, CDR2 SVGAGI (reference sequence). This CDR3 has 16 residues. The junction had 2 bases not matched to a gene; V was cut back by 0 bases and J by 2 bases.

This clonotype appeared many times. This chain joins TRBV9 and TRBJ2-7; tentatively, D is TRBD2 (6 bases). Germline assignment: CDR1 SGDLS and CDR2 YYNGEE. V lost 0 bases to trimming and J lost 7 bases, with 14 bases between them. There are 14 residues in the CDR3. CDR3: CASSVAGGMEEQYF. DNA for the CDR3: TGTGCCAGCAGCGTAGCCGGCGGGATGGAAGAGCAGTACTTC.

This clonotype was seen ten or more times. The chain couples TRBV12-3 or TRBV12-4 to TRBJ2-2, with D hard to call. The CDR3 sequence is 14 residues long. The V end lost 5 bases, the J end lost 6 bases, and 13 bases lay between the germline ends. The CDR3: CASSPFLGSGELFF. The CDR3, as DNA: TGTGCCAGCAGTCCTTTTTTGGGATCCGGGGAGCTGTTTTTT.

This rearrangement joins TRBV19 to TRBJ1-1; 7 bases fit TRBD1. The CDR3 extends over 16 amino acids. Trimming at V came to 8 bases and at J to 1 base, leaving 13 bases not matched to a gene. Germline CDR1 and CDR2: LNHDA and SQIVND (reference sequence). CDR3 sequence: CASSSPHRGSNTEAFF. The CDR3 region has the DNA TGTGCCAGTTCCTCACCCCACAGGGGATCGAACACTGAAGCTTTCTTT.

CDR3: CSAVGYSGELFF. The CDR3 DNA reads as TGCAGTGCTGTTGGTTATTCCGGGGAGCTGTTTTTT. The V call is TRBV20-1, the J call TRBJ2-2; D not certain. Germline assignment: CDR1 DFQATT and CDR2 SNEGSKA (reference sequence). The V end was cut by 5 bases, the J end by 6 bases, with 10 bases between. CDR3 length: 12 residues.

This clonotype was seen many times. The V gene is TRBV20-1, the J gene TRBJ2-2, with D possibly called TRBD1 or TRBD2 (5 bases each). The V gene lost 1 base and the J gene lost 4 bases, with 13 bases spanning the gap. The CDR3 is 15 residues long. CDR1 and CDR2 (germline): DFQATT, SNEGSKA (reference sequence). CDR3 in amino acids: CSARVSGTGTGELFF. CDR3 in DNA: TGCAGTGCTAGAGTTTCCGGGACGGGCACCGGGGAGCTGTTTTTT.

This clonotype was picked up many times. The rearrangement links TRBV20-1 to TRBJ2-5; possibly TRBD1 for D (6 bases). Per the germline V gene, CDR1 is DFQATT and CDR2 is SNEGSKA (reference sequence). V was shortened by 3 bases and J by 5 bases, with 13 bases between the two germline ends. The CDR3 totals 13 residues. As DNA, the CDR3 is TGCAGTGCTAGGGCAAGGGGGTGGGAGACCCAGTACTTC. Encoded protein: CSARARGWETQYF.

This clonotype came up many times. The chain is built from TRBV15 and TRBJ1-2; D uncertain. The CDR3 length is 15 residues. CDR1 is LNHNV, CDR2 YYDKDF, per germline (reference sequence). The V end was cut by 0 bases, the J end by 3 bases, with 11 bases between. The CDR3 DNA is TGTGCCACCAGCAGAGATAGCGCCAGCCACTATGGCTACACCTTC. It encodes CATSRDSASHYGYTF.

This clonotype showed up many times. The chain links TRBV9 to TRBJ2-5, with 7 bases fitting TRBD2. Germline CDR1 is SGDLS and CDR2 is YYNGEE. CDR3 size: 15 residues. With 4 bases clipped from V and 4 bases from J, the junction kept 10 bases outside the gene matches. The chain's CDR3 is CASSISGNPTETQYF. The CDR3, as DNA: TGTGCCAGCAGCATCAGCGGGAATCCCACAGAGACCCAGTACTTC.

V gene TRBV29-1 combines with J gene TRBJ2-2; 10 positions agree with TRBD1. Germline CDR1 and CDR2: SQVTM and ANQGSEA. The CDR3 length is 15 residues. The J segment lost 1 base and the V segment lost 6 bases, leaving 5 bases of the junction unmatched. The CDR3 DNA sequence: TGCAGCGTCGGGACAGGGGTGGGGAACACCGGGGAGCTGTTTTTT. Amino acid sequence: CSVGTGVGNTGELFF.